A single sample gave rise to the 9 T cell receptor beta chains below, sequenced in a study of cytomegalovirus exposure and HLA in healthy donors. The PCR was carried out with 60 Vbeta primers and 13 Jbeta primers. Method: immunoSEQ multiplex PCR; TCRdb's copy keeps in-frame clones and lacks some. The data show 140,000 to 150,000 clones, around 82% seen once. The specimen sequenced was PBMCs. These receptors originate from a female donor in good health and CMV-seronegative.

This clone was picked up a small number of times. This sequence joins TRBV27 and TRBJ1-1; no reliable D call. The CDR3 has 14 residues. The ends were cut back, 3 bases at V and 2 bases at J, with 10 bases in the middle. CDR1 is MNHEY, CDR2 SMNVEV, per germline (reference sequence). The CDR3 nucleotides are TGTGCCAGCAGTTTGGGTCGGGTAAACACTGAAGCTTTCTTT. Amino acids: CASSLGRVNTEAFF.

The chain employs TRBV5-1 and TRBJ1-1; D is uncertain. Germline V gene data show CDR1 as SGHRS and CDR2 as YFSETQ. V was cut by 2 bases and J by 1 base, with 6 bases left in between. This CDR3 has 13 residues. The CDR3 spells CASSFAGNTEAFF. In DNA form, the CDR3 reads TGCGCCAGCAGCTTTGCAGGGAACACTGAAGCTTTCTTT.

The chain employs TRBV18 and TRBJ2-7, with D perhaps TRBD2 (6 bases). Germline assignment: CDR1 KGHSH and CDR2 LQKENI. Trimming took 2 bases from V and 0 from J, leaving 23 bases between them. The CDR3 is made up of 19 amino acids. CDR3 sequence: CASSPFLKRAGRSSYEQYF. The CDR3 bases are TGTGCCAGCTCACCATTTCTTAAACGCGCGGGGAGGAGCTCCTACGAGCAGTACTTC.

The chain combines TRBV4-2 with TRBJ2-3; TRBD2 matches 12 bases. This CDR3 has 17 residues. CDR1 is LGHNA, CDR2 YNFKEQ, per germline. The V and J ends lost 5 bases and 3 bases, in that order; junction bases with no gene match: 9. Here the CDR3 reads CASSFTGTSGRTDTQYF. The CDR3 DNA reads TGTGCCAGCAGCTTCACGGGCACTAGCGGGAGGACAGATACGCAGTATTTT.

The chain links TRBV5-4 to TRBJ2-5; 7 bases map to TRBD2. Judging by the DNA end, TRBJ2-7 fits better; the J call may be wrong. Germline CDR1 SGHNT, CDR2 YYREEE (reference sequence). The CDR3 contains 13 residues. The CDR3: CASSLRLADEQYF. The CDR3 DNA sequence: TGTGCCAGCAGCTTGAGGCTAGCGGACGAGCAGTACTTC.

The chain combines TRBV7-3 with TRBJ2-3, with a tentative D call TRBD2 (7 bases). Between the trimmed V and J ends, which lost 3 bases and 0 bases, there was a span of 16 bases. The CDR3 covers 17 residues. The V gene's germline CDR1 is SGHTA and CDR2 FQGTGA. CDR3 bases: TGTGCCAGCAGCTTGAGAGGGGGGGGTACTAGCACAGATACGCAGTATTTT. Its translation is CASSLRGGGTSTDTQYF.

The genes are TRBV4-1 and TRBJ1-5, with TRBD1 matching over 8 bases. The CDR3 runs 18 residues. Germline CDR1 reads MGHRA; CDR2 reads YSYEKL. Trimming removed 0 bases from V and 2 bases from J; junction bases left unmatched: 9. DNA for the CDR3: TGCGCCAGCAGCCAAGAGGGGGCAGGGGGCGAGCGCAATCAGCCCCAGCATTTT. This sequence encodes CASSQEGAGGERNQPQHF.

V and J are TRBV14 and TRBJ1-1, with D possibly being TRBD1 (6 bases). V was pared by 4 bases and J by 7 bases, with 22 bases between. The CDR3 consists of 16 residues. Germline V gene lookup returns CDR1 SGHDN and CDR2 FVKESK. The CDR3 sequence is CASSRFSITYRDEAFF. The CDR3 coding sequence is TGTGCCAGCAGCCGTTTTTCAATTACCTACAGGGATGAAGCTTTCTTT.

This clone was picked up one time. CDR3 in amino acids: CASSHGTGDTDTQYF. CDR3 nucleotide sequence: TGCGCCAGCAGCCACGGGACAGGGGACACAGATACGCAGTATTTT. The chain combines TRBV4-3 with TRBJ2-3; 10 nucleotides match TRBD1. J gave up 2 bases and V 3 bases, and 2 bases lay outside the gene matches. The CDR3 extends over 15 amino acids. Per germline, CDR1 LGHNA and CDR2 YSLEER.